The clone carrying this T cell receptor beta chain was detected ten times or more. RNA transcripts served as template for amplifying TCR beta CDR3 sequences. First-round RT-PCR relied on HTBI primers, and a second-round multiplex PCR came next. MiXCR was run by TCRdb on the multiplex PCR reads, yielding one entry per CDR3 protein. Of about 600,000 distinct CDR3 sequences listed, under 45% are singletons. These data belong to a study of Graves' ophthalmopathy and Graves' hyperthyroidism. This CDR3 is 13 amino acids long. CDR1 and CDR2 from the germline V gene are SGDLS and YYNGEE. With 1 base removed from V and 10 bases from J, the gap between germline ends came to 14 bases.

The TCR comes from an adult man with Graves' hyperthyroidism. The chain employs TRBV9 and TRBJ1-2; D is unresolved. The sample comprised peripheral blood or thyroid tissue (not recorded which). CDR3 in amino acids: CASSVSGSFAYTF. DNA of the CDR3: TGTGCCAGCAGCGTAAGCGGATCTTTCGCCTACACCTTC.